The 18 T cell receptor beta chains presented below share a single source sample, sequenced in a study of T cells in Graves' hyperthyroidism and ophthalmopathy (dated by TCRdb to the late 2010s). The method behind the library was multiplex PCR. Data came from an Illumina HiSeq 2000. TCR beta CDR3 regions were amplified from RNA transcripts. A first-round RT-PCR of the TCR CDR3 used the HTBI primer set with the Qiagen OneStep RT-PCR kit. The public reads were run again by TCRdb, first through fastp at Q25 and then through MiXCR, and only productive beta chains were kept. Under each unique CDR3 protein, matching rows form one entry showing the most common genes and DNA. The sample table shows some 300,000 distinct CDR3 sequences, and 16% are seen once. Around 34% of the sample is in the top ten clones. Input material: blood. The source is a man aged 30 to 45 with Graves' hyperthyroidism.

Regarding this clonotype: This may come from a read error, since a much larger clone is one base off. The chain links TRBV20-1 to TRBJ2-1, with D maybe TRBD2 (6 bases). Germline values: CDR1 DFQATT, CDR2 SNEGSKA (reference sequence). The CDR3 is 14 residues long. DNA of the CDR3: TGCAGCGCCCTGGAGGGGCGGCGGGGCAATGACCAGTTCTTC. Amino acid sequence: CSALEGRRGNDQFF.

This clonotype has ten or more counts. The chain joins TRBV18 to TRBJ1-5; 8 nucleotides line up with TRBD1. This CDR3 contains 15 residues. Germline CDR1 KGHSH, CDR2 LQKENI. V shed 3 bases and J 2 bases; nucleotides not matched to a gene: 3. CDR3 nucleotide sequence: TGTGCCAGCTCACCTACAGGGGGAGGCAATCAGCCCCAGCATTTT. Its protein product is CASSPTGGGNQPQHF.

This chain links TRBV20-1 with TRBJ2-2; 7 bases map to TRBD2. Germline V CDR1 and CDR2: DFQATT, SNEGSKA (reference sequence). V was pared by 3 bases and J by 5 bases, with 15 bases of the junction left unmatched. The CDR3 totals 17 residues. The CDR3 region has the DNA TGCAGTGCTAGTGGTGGATTGATAGCGGGCAGAACCGGGGAGCTGTTTTTT. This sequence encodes CSASGGLIAGRTGELFF.

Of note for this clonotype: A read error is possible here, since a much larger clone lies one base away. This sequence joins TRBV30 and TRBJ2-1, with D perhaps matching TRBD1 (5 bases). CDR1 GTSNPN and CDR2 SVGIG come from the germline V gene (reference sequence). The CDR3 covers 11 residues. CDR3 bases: TGTGCCTGGGAACAGGTCGATGAGCAGTCCTTC. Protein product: CAWEQVDEQSF. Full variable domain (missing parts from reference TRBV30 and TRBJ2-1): SQTIHQWPATLVQPVGSPLSLECTVEGTSNPNLYWYRQAAGRGLQLLFYSVGIGQISSEVPQNLSASRPQDRQFILSSKKLLLSDSGFYLCAWEQVDEQSFGPGTRLTVL.

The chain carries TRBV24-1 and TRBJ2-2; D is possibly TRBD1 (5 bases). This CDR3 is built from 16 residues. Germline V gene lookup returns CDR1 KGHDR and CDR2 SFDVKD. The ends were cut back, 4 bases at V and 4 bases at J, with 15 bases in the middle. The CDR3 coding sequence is TGTGCCACCAGTGACGGACACTTTAGGGGCACCGGGGAGCTGTTTTTT. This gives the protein CATSDGHFRGTGELFF.

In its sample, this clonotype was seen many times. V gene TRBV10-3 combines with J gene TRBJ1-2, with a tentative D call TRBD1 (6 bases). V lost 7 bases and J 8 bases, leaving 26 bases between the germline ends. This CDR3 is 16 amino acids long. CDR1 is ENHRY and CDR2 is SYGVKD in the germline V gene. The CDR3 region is CAINSANRVPGVGYTF. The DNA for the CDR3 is TGTGCCATCAATTCGGCTAACAGGGTCCCGGGCGTCGGCTACACCTTC.

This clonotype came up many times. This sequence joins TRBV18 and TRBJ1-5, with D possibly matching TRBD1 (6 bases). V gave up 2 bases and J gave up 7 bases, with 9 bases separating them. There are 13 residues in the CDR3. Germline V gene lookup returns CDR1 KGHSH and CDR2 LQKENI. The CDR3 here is CASSPGTNQPQHF. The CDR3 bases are TGTGCCAGCTCACCAGGGACAAACCAGCCCCAGCATTTT. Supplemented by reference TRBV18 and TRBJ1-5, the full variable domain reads NAGVMQNPRHLVRRRGQEARLRCSPMKGHSHVYWYRQLPEEGLKFMVYLQKENIIDESGMPKERFSAEFPKEGPSILRIQQVVRGDSAAYFCASSPGTNQPQHFGDGTRLSIL.

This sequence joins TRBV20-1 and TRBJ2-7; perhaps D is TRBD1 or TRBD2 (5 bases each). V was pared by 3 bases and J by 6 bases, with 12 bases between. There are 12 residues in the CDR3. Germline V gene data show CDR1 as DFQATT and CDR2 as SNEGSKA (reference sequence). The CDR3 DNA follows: TGCAGTGCTAGTCAAGCAGGGAGCGAGCAGTACTTC. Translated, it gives CSASQAGSEQYF.

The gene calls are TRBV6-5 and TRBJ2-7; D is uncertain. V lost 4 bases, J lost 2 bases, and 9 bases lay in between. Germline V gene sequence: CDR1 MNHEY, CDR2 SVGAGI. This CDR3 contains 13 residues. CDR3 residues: CASSLGKTYEQYF. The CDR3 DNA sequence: TGTGCCAGCAGTTTAGGGAAAACCTACGAGCAGTACTTC.

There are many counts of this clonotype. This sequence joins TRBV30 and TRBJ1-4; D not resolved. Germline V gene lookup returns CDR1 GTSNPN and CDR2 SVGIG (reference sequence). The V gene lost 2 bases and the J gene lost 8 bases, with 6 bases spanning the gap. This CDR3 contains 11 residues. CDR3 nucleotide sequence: TGTGCCTGGAGTATACGGGAAAAACTGTTTTTT. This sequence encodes CAWSIREKLFF.

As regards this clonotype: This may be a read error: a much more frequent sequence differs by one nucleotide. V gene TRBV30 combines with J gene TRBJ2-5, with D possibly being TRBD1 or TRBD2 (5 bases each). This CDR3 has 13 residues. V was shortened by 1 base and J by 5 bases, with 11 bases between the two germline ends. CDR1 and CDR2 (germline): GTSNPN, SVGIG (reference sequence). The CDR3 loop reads CAWSAQGTETQYF. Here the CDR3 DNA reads TGTGCCTGGAGTGCACAAGGGACGGAGACCCAGTACTTC.

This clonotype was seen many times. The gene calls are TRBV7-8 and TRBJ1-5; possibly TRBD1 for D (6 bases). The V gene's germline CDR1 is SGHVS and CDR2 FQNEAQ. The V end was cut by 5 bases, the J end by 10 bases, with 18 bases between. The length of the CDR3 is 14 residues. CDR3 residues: CASSPGGPGTPQHF. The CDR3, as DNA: TGTGCCAGCAGCCCCGGGGGCCCTGGCACCCCCCAGCATTTT.

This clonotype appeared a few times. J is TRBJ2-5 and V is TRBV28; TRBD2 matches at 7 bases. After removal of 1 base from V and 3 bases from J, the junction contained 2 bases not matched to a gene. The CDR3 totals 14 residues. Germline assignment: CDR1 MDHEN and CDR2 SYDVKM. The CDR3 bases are TGTGCCAGCAGTTTATTAGGGAGGGAAGAGACCCAGTACTTC. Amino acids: CASSLLGREETQYF.

The CDR3 sequence: CSARPQQGGEGYTF. Written as DNA, the CDR3 is TGCAGTGCTAGACCGCAACAGGGAGGAGAAGGCTACACCTTC. The rearrangement links TRBV20-1 to TRBJ1-2; D is perhaps TRBD1 (6 bases). The V end was cut by 2 bases, the J end by 8 bases, with 18 bases between. The germline V gene has CDR1 DFQATT and CDR2 SNEGSKA (reference sequence). This CDR3 spans 14 amino acids.

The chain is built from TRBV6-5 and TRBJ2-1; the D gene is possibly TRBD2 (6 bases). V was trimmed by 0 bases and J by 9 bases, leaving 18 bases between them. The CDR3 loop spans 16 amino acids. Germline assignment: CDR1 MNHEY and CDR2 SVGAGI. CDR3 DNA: TGTGCCAGCAGTTACTCGAGTAGCGGAGGCCCTCTTGAGCAGTTCTTC. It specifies CASSYSSSGGPLEQFF.

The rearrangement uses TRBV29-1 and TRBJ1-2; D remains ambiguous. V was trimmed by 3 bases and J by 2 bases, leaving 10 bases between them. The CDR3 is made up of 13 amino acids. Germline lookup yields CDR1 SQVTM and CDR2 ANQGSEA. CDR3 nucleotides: TGCAGCGTTGAGGGGAGCATCAACTATGGCTACACCTTC. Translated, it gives CSVEGSINYGYTF.

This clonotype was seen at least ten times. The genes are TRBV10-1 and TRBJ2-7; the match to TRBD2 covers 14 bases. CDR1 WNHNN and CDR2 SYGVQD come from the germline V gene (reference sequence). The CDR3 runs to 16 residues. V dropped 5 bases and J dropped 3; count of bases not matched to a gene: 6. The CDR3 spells CASSPGLAGGFYEQYF. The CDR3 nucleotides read TGCGCCAGCAGTCCAGGACTAGCGGGAGGCTTCTACGAGCAGTACTTC.

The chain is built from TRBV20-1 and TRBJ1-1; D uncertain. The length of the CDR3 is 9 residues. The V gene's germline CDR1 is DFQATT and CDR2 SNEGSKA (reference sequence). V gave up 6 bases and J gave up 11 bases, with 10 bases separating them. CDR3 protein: CSAAVYAFF. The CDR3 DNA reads TGCAGTGCGGCCGTGTACGCTTTCTTT.